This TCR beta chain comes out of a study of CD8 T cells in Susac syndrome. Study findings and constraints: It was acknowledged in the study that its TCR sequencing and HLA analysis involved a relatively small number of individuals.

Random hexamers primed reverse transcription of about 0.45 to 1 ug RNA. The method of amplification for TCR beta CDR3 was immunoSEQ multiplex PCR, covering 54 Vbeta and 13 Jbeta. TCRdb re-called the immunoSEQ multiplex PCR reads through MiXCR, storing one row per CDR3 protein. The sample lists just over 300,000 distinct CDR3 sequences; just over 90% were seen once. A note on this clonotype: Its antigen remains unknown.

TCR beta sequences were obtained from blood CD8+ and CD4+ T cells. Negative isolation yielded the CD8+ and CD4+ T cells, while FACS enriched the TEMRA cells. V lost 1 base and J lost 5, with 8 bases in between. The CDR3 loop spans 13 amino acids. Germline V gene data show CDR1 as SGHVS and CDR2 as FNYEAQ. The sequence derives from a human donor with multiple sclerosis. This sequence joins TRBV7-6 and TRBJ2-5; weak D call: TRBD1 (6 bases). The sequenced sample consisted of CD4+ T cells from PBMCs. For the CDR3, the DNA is TGTGCCAGCAGCTTAGTCCAGGGGGAGACCCAGTACTTC. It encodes CASSLVQGETQYF.